The rows below give T cell receptor beta chains drawn from one sample of a study of blood T cell repertoires in COVID-19. The assay was immunoSEQ multiplex PCR, and TCRdb's table has in-frame clones only and misses some. The repertoire holds about 280,000 clones, with nearly 90% as singletons. Material for sequencing was PBMCs or T cells enriched from blood (not recorded which). The receptors come from a woman younger than 45 who had recovered from COVID-19. Both conserved end residues are part of each CDR3. Each record gives: clone size, D gene, V gene, J gene, CDR3 length, CDR3 protein, CDR3 DNA. The D gene is left open where the match is weak. Not all rows give a size; the values are once, few, many and, for expanded clones, a class.

>.|TRBD2|TRBV11-2|TRBJ2-2|17
CASSLGLAGLFTGELFF
TGTGCCAGCAGCTTAGGACTAGCGGGGTTATTCACCGGGGAGCTGTTTTTT
>.|.|TRBV27|TRBJ1-3|14
CASSLQASGNTIYF
TGTGCCAGCAGTTTACAGGCATCCGGAAACACCATATATTTT
>few|.|TRBV30|TRBJ1-2|10
CAWRQAGYTF
TGTGCCTGGAGACAGGCCGGCTACACCTTC
>once|.|TRBV7-2|TRBJ1-1|15
CASSRPIRGGTEAFF
TGTGCCAGCAGCCGCCCGATCCGAGGGGGCACTGAAGCTTTCTTT
>.|TRBD2|TRBV2|TRBJ2-3|14
CASSDTSGMNTQYF
TGTGCCAGCAGTGACACTAGCGGGATGAATACGCAGTATTTT
>.|.|TRBV5-1|TRBJ2-1|13
CASSLQGGDEQFF
TGCGCCAGCAGCTTACAAGGGGGAGATGAGCAGTTCTTC
>.|.|TRBV6-5|TRBJ2-5|11
CASTVQETQYF
TGTGCCAGCACCGTCCAAGAGACCCAGTACTTC
>.|.|TRBV21-1|TRBJ2-7|21
CASSKGCGNPGRGGTPYEQYF
TGTGCCAGCAGCAAAGGCTGCGGTAACCCCGGAAGGGGCGGCACCCCCTACGAGCAGTACTTC
>.|TRBD2|TRBV9|TRBJ2-3|18
CASSVGSGRGASTDTQYF
TGTGCCAGCAGCGTAGGGTCAGGGCGGGGGGCGAGCACAGATACGCAGTATTTT
>.|.|TRBV12-3/TRBV12-4|TRBJ1-1|13
CASSLGAPTEAFF
TGTGCCAGCAGTTTAGGGGCCCCAACTGAAGCTTTCTTT
>.|.|TRBV6-4|TRBJ2-2|15
CASSVQGEPTGELFF
TGTGCCAGCAGTGTACAGGGAGAACCGACCGGGGAGCTGTTTTTT
>.|TRBD1|TRBV7-2|TRBJ2-3|16
CASSSGQGAGTDTQYF
TGTGCCAGCAGCTCAGGACAGGGGGCGGGCACAGATACGCAGTATTTT
>.|TRBD1|TRBV7-6|TRBJ1-3|16
CASSLDPGGSGNTIYF
TGTGCCAGCAGCTTAGACCCAGGGGGCTCTGGAAACACCATATATTTT
>few|.|TRBV7-8|TRBJ1-5|16
CASSRARGQSNQPQHF
TGTGCCAGCAGCCGAGCGCGAGGACAGAGCAATCAGCCCCAGCATTTT
>.|.|TRBV25-1|TRBJ2-1|15
CASSEAADINNEQFF
TGTGCCAGCAGTGAGGCAGCGGATATTAACAATGAGCAGTTCTTC
>.|.|TRBV6-5|TRBJ2-2|14
CASRSQGSAGELFF
TGTGCCAGCAGATCACAGGGTTCCGCCGGGGAGCTGTTTTTT
>.|TRBD1|TRBV7-2|TRBJ2-7|15
CASSLVPDRYYEQYF
TGTGCCAGCAGCTTAGTCCCGGACAGGTATTACGAGCAGTACTTC
>.|TRBD1|TRBV28|TRBJ1-2|14
CASRRQGANYGYTF
TGTGCCAGCAGGAGACAGGGAGCTAACTATGGCTACACCTTC
>.|TRBD1|TRBV28|TRBJ1-2|14
CASTRTGGPYGYTF
TGTGCCAGCACTAGGACAGGGGGGCCCTATGGCTACACCTTC
>.|.|TRBV30|TRBJ1-2|11
CAWSVLWGYTF
TGTGCCTGGAGTGTTCTATGGGGCTACACCTTC
>.|.|TRBV19|TRBJ1-2|16
CASSMEGAQPPYGYTF
TGTGCCAGTAGTATGGAGGGAGCTCAACCCCCCTATGGCTACACCTTC